What follows describes a single TCR beta chain. Its specificity is unknown. In the PCR, 60 Vbeta and 13 Jbeta primers were used. TCRdb keeps only in-frame clones here, not all; method: immunoSEQ multiplex PCR. Here the sample spans just under 95,000 clones, roughly 86% being singletons. This CDR3 is built from 16 residues. V was pared by 1 base and J by 7 bases, with 16 bases between. Germline V gives CDR1 MGHRA, CDR2 YSYEKL. This sample was included in a study of cytomegalovirus exposure and HLA in healthy donors. General study points: Confirmation was obtained in vitro that a few CMV-associated chains are specific for CMV antigens. The authors assumed roughly uniform sequencing depth across donors for presence/absence analyses. Researchers catalogued approximately 160 TCR beta chains as cytomegalovirus-associated. Within the data, a cluster of highly shared sequence variants was likely a sequencing artifact.

This TCR was recovered from a young woman in good health and CMV-seropositive. The specimen was PBMCs. J is TRBJ2-2 and V is TRBV4-1, with D uncertain. CDR3 amino acids: CASSQGRAAFGGELFF. The DNA of the CDR3 is TGCGCCAGCAGCCAAGGACGTGCGGCTTTCGGCGGGGAGCTGTTTTTT.